This T cell receptor (beta chain) was documented in a study of blood T cell repertoires in COVID-19. Looking at the study overall: Resolution of symptoms, clearance, or two negative PCRs was present in recovered Cohort 3 donors. The study drew acute and convalescent COVID-19 samples from the United States, Italy and Spain. PBMCs, B-cell-depleted T cells, or T cells were the source of the cDNA or gDNA that made up the material.

Participant-reported clinical history was the basis for cohort assignment. V lost 5 bases and J lost 3; bases outside the gene matches: 6. This CDR3 is 16 amino acids long. Germline CDR1 and CDR2: LNHDA and SQIVND (reference sequence). Assay: immunoSEQ multiplex PCR; the TCRdb copy retains only in-frame clones and omits some. This table has 200,000 to 250,000 clones, roughly nine tenths appearing once. The chain carries TRBV19 and TRBJ2-2; TRBD2 aligns across 10 bases. The sequenced sample consisted of PBMCs or T cells enriched from blood (not recorded which). The source is a woman in her 50s in a cohort exposed to, infected with or recovered from COVID-19 (not recorded which). The CDR3 coding sequence is TGTGCCAGTAGTGGGAAGCTAGCGGGAGACACCGGGGAGCTGTTTTTT. Translating it yields CASSGKLAGDTGELFF.